This entry concerns a single T cell receptor (beta chain). Assay: immunoSEQ multiplex PCR; the TCRdb copy retains only in-frame clones and omits some. Here the sample spans roughly 63,000 clones, under 75% being singletons. The data were taken from a study of radiotherapy plus CTLA-4 blockade in lung cancer. Background on the study: Roughly a sixth of enrolled patients responded objectively, and about 31% had disease control.

The CDR3 is 16 residues long. CDR1 SGHNT and CDR2 YYREEE come from the germline V gene (reference sequence). With 2 bases removed from V and 0 bases from J, the gap between germline ends came to 11 bases. This receptor was obtained from a human donor with non-small cell lung cancer whose response to radiotherapy plus ipilimumab could not be evaluated. The sequencing here drew on peripheral blood, taken from a patient treated with radiotherapy plus ipilimumab. V usage is TRBV5-4 and J usage is TRBJ2-2; D is perhaps TRBD2 (6 bases). The CDR3 bases are TGTGCCAGCAGCTTTGAGGCTAGCGCGAACACCGGGGAGCTGTTTTTT. It is translated as CASSFEASANTGELFF.